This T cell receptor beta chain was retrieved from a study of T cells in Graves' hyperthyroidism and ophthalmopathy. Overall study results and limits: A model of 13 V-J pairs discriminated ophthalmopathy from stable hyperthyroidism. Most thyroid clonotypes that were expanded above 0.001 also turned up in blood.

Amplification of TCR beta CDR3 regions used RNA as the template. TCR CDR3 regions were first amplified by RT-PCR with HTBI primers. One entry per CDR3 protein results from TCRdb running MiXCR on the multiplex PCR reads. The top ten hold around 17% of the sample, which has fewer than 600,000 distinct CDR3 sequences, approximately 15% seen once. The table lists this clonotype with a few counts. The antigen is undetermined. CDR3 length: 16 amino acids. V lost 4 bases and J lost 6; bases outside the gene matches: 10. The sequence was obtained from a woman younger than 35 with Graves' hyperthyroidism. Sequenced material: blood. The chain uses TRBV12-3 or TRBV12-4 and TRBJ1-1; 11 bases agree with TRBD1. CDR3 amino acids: CASSYPKWGQGAEAFF. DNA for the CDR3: TGTGCCAGCAGTTACCCGAAGTGGGGACAGGGGGCTGAAGCTTTCTTT.